These T cell receptor beta chains were read from a single sample in a study of cytomegalovirus exposure and HLA in healthy donors. This table comes from immunoSEQ multiplex PCR, and its TCRdb copy is limited to in-frame clones, with some not included. The table shows 150,000 to 200,000 clones, with 84% occurring only once. Sequencing was done on a sample of PBMCs. These TCRs come from a boy aged 5-17 years in good health and CMV-seronegative. CDR3s include the opening cysteine and the closing phenylalanine or tryptophan. The order of the fields is clone size, V gene, J gene, D gene, CDR3 DNA, CDR3 protein. A D gene is named only where the DNA matches it firmly. Size tells how often a clone was seen (once, few, many) or the class of an expanded clone, and some rows leave it out.

clone_size: .
v_call: TRBV19
j_call: TRBJ2-2
d_call: TRBD2
cdr3_nt: TGTGCCAGTAGTATATGGGCGGGAGGCGTTGACACCGGGGAGCTGTTTTTT
cdr3_aa: CASSIWAGGVDTGELFF

clone_size: .
v_call: TRBV5-1
j_call: TRBJ2-7
d_call: .
cdr3_nt: TGCGCCAGCAGCGGGGGGACAGCCTACGAGCAGTACTTC
cdr3_aa: CASSGGTAYEQYF

clone_size: .
v_call: TRBV4-1
j_call: TRBJ2-1
d_call: .
cdr3_nt: TGCGCCAGCAGCCAAGATCCGCAGGGTAATCCCTACAATGAGCAGTTCTTC
cdr3_aa: CASSQDPQGNPYNEQFF

clone_size: .
v_call: TRBV30
j_call: TRBJ2-7
d_call: TRBD2
cdr3_nt: TGTGCCCTCGGGAGGGGCGCAGACGAGCAGTACTTC
cdr3_aa: CALGRGADEQYF

clone_size: once
v_call: TRBV27
j_call: TRBJ2-7
d_call: .
cdr3_nt: TGTGCCAGCAGTCCACTAATAAGAGAGGGCCACGAGCAGTACTTC
cdr3_aa: CASSPLIREGHEQYF

clone_size: few
v_call: TRBV30
j_call: TRBJ1-1
d_call: .
cdr3_nt: TGTGCCTGGAGTAGTACAGCCGAAGCTTTCTTT
cdr3_aa: CAWSSTAEAFF

clone_size: once
v_call: TRBV7-2
j_call: TRBJ2-7
d_call: TRBD2
cdr3_nt: TGTGCCAGCAGCTTTAGCGGGAGAATCTACGAGCAGTACTTC
cdr3_aa: CASSFSGRIYEQYF

clone_size: once
v_call: TRBV9
j_call: TRBJ2-7
d_call: TRBD2
cdr3_nt: TGTGCCAGCAGCGGATCGGGACTAGCAGCCGACGAGCAGTACTTC
cdr3_aa: CASSGSGLAADEQYF

clone_size: .
v_call: TRBV9
j_call: TRBJ2-1
d_call: .
cdr3_nt: TGTGCCAGCAGCCCAACCCCTCAGGGATACTCCTACAATGAGCAGTTCTTC
cdr3_aa: CASSPTPQGYSYNEQFF

clone_size: .
v_call: TRBV7-3
j_call: TRBJ2-2
d_call: TRBD2
cdr3_nt: TGTGCCAGCAGCTTCCCGGGACTAGAAGGAACCGGGGAGCTGTTTTTT
cdr3_aa: CASSFPGLEGTGELFF

clone_size: .
v_call: TRBV10-3
j_call: TRBJ2-7
d_call: TRBD1
cdr3_nt: TGTGCCATCAGTGGGTTGTTCGGGCAGGGGGAGAACTACGAGCAGTACTTC
cdr3_aa: CAISGLFGQGENYEQYF

clone_size: .
v_call: TRBV7-6
j_call: TRBJ2-2
d_call: .
cdr3_nt: TGTGCCAGCAGCTTATGGATGGACTCGAACACCGGGGAGCTGTTTTTT
cdr3_aa: CASSLWMDSNTGELFF

clone_size: .
v_call: TRBV18
j_call: TRBJ1-2
d_call: TRBD1
cdr3_nt: TGTGCCAGCTCACCTAAGACAGGGACTAACTATGGCTACACCTTC
cdr3_aa: CASSPKTGTNYGYTF

clone_size: few
v_call: TRBV2
j_call: TRBJ2-1
d_call: TRBD1
cdr3_nt: TGTGCCAGCAGTAAATTGACAGGGGGCTTCAATGAGCAGTTCTTC
cdr3_aa: CASSKLTGGFNEQFF

clone_size: .
v_call: TRBV27
j_call: TRBJ1-2
d_call: .
cdr3_nt: TGTGCCAGCAGTTTAGCGGGATCCTCTAACTATGGCTACACCTTC
cdr3_aa: CASSLAGSSNYGYTF

clone_size: .
v_call: TRBV30
j_call: TRBJ1-1
d_call: .
cdr3_nt: TGTGCCAGATCGTCAACAGGGAACACTGAAGCTTTCTTT
cdr3_aa: CARSSTGNTEAFF

clone_size: once
v_call: TRBV4-2
j_call: TRBJ2-7
d_call: .
cdr3_nt: TGTGCCAGCAGCCAAGATCCTCGTTATAATGTGCAGTACTTC
cdr3_aa: CASSQDPRYNVQYF

clone_size: .
v_call: TRBV7-2
j_call: TRBJ2-1
d_call: .
cdr3_nt: TGTGCCAGCGCCTCCGGGCAGGGGTTTGATGAGCAGTTCTTC
cdr3_aa: CASASGQGFDEQFF

clone_size: .
v_call: TRBV5-6
j_call: TRBJ1-5
d_call: TRBD1
cdr3_nt: TGTGCCAGCAGCCTACAGGGGGTCGGCCAGCCCCAGCATTTT
cdr3_aa: CASSLQGVGQPQHF

clone_size: .
v_call: TRBV7-3
j_call: TRBJ2-2
d_call: .
cdr3_nt: TGTGCCAGCAGCTCAGGCGGGGGCCGGGGATCTGGGGAGCTGTTTTTT
cdr3_aa: CASSSGGGRGSGELFF

clone_size: .
v_call: TRBV9
j_call: TRBJ1-4
d_call: .
cdr3_nt: TGTGCCAGCAGCGTAGGGGGCAGAACCGATGAAAAACTGTTTTTT
cdr3_aa: CASSVGGRTDEKLFF

clone_size: once
v_call: TRBV5-4
j_call: TRBJ2-5
d_call: TRBD2
cdr3_nt: TGTGCCAGCAGCCTACGCGGGGGGGCTGAGACCCAGTACTTC
cdr3_aa: CASSLRGGAETQYF

clone_size: once
v_call: TRBV10-3
j_call: TRBJ2-7
d_call: .
cdr3_nt: TGTGCCATCAGTCTGCCGGGGGTGATATACGAGCAGTACTTC
cdr3_aa: CAISLPGVIYEQYF

clone_size: .
v_call: TRBV11-1
j_call: TRBJ1-1
d_call: .
cdr3_nt: TGTGCCAGCAGCACTTCGGGCTTT
cdr3_aa: CASSTSGF

clone_size: .
v_call: TRBV30
j_call: TRBJ2-3
d_call: TRBD2
cdr3_nt: TGTGCCTGGAGTGTACCAGGACTAGCGGGATACACAGATACGCAGTATTTT
cdr3_aa: CAWSVPGLAGYTDTQYF

clone_size: .
v_call: TRBV6-5
j_call: TRBJ1-6
d_call: TRBD1
cdr3_nt: TGTGCCAGCAGGTCCACAGGGGGGCATTCACCCCTCCACTTT
cdr3_aa: CASRSTGGHSPLHF

clone_size: .
v_call: TRBV5-1
j_call: TRBJ2-2
d_call: .
cdr3_nt: TGCGCCAGCAGCGCCAGGACAGAATACACCGGGGAGCTGTTTTTT
cdr3_aa: CASSARTEYTGELFF

clone_size: .
v_call: TRBV6-1
j_call: TRBJ2-7
d_call: TRBD1
cdr3_nt: TGTGCCAGCAGTGAAAGCAGGACAGGCCACTCCTACGAGCAGTACTTC
cdr3_aa: CASSESRTGHSYEQYF

clone_size: once
v_call: TRBV7-2
j_call: TRBJ2-1
d_call: .
cdr3_nt: TGTGCCAGCCAAGGGGGGGGGCGGAATGAGCAGTTCTTC
cdr3_aa: CASQGGGRNEQFF

clone_size: few
v_call: TRBV4-3
j_call: TRBJ2-1
d_call: .
cdr3_nt: TGCGCCAGCAGCCTGGATGGGGGCCGTTACAATGAGCAGTTCTTC
cdr3_aa: CASSLDGGRYNEQFF

clone_size: .
v_call: TRBV27
j_call: TRBJ2-7
d_call: TRBD2
cdr3_nt: TGTGCCAGCAGTTGGTACGGGGGGGCCTCGATTAGCTACGAGCAGTACTTC
cdr3_aa: CASSWYGGASISYEQYF

clone_size: .
v_call: TRBV7-6
j_call: TRBJ2-1
d_call: TRBD2
cdr3_nt: TGTGCCAGCAGCCCCTGGACTAGCGGGAGGAACTCCTACAATGAGCAGTTCTTC
cdr3_aa: CASSPWTSGRNSYNEQFF

clone_size: .
v_call: TRBV30
j_call: TRBJ1-2
d_call: .
cdr3_nt: TGTGCCTGGAGTCGACAAGTTAACTATGGCTACACCTTC
cdr3_aa: CAWSRQVNYGYTF

clone_size: .
v_call: TRBV2
j_call: TRBJ2-7
d_call: TRBD2
cdr3_nt: TGTGCCAGCAGCGGGGGGGCCGTAACCTACGAGCAGTACTTC
cdr3_aa: CASSGGAVTYEQYF

clone_size: .
v_call: TRBV6-5
j_call: TRBJ2-7
d_call: .
cdr3_nt: TGTGCCAGCAACCCGTCGATATTTAGGAGCGAGCAGTACTTC
cdr3_aa: CASNPSIFRSEQYF

clone_size: .
v_call: TRBV4-3
j_call: TRBJ1-2
d_call: .
cdr3_nt: TGCGCCAGCAGCCAAGATCGAGGGGGAAGCTACACCTTC
cdr3_aa: CASSQDRGGSYTF

clone_size: .
v_call: TRBV2
j_call: TRBJ1-4
d_call: TRBD1
cdr3_nt: TGTGCCAGCCCAAGCGGACAGGGAACTAATGAAAAACTGTTTTTT
cdr3_aa: CASPSGQGTNEKLFF

clone_size: .
v_call: TRBV9
j_call: TRBJ1-2
d_call: .
cdr3_nt: TGTGCCAGCAGCGTAGCGGACGGGGGGGAATACTATGGCTACACCTTC
cdr3_aa: CASSVADGGEYYGYTF

clone_size: .
v_call: TRBV27
j_call: TRBJ1-2
d_call: .
cdr3_nt: TGTGCCAGCAGTCCCGCTTGGAGGCATGGCTACACCTTC
cdr3_aa: CASSPAWRHGYTF

clone_size: few
v_call: TRBV4-2
j_call: TRBJ1-2
d_call: .
cdr3_nt: TGTGCCAGCAGCCGGGGCAGCAACTATGGCTACACCTTC
cdr3_aa: CASSRGSNYGYTF

clone_size: .
v_call: TRBV30
j_call: TRBJ1-3
d_call: .
cdr3_nt: TGTGCCTGGAGTCGACCCCCTCCTAGGAGTGGGGGAAACACCATATATTTT
cdr3_aa: CAWSRPPPRSGGNTIYF

clone_size: .
v_call: TRBV7-9
j_call: TRBJ1-5
d_call: .
cdr3_nt: TGTGCCAGCAGCTCTGAAGGCGGTAGCAATCAGCCCCAGCATTTT
cdr3_aa: CASSSEGGSNQPQHF

clone_size: .
v_call: TRBV9
j_call: TRBJ2-2
d_call: .
cdr3_nt: TGTGCCAGCAGCGTAGGCTCACTTTTAGGGGAGCTGTTTTTT
cdr3_aa: CASSVGSLLGELFF

clone_size: .
v_call: TRBV9
j_call: TRBJ1-3
d_call: .
cdr3_nt: TGTGCCAGCAGCGTAGACGGGGGGTTTGGAAACACCATATATTTT
cdr3_aa: CASSVDGGFGNTIYF

clone_size: .
v_call: TRBV14
j_call: TRBJ1-1
d_call: .
cdr3_nt: TGTGCCAGCAGCTCGCTGTCAGGGTACACTGAAGCTTTCTTT
cdr3_aa: CASSSLSGYTEAFF

clone_size: .
v_call: TRBV28
j_call: TRBJ2-7
d_call: TRBD1
cdr3_nt: TGTGCCAGCAGTTTGATGGGGACAGGCCACTACGAGCAGTACTTC
cdr3_aa: CASSLMGTGHYEQYF

clone_size: once
v_call: TRBV5-6
j_call: TRBJ1-6
d_call: .
cdr3_nt: TGTGCCAGCAGCTTTACCGTATTGGGGGCGAATTCACCCCTCCACTTT
cdr3_aa: CASSFTVLGANSPLHF